The 8 T cell receptor beta chains below come from one sample, sequenced in a study of cytomegalovirus exposure and HLA in healthy donors. Both 60 Vbeta primers and 13 Jbeta primers went into the PCR. Produced via immunoSEQ multiplex PCR; TCRdb's table is partial and in-frame only. The table includes some 130,000 clones, 75% to 90% detected once. Sequencing was performed on PBMCs. The receptors were sampled from a male donor in good health and CMV-seronegative.

The chain links TRBV2 to TRBJ1-2; TRBD1 matches at 9 bases. Germline V gene lookup returns CDR1 SNHLY and CDR2 FYNNEI. The CDR3 has 13 residues. With 8 bases clipped from V and 8 bases from J, the junction kept 9 bases outside the gene matches. The CDR3 DNA reads TGTGCCAGCGTCAACCGGACAGGGGACGGCTACACCTTC. Translation gives CASVNRTGDGYTF.

V usage is TRBV28 and J usage is TRBJ1-6; 8 bases match TRBD1. Germline CDR1 and CDR2: MDHEN and SYDVKM. The trim removed 1 base at V and 8 bases at J, leaving 4 bases unmatched. CDR3 size: 15 residues. The CDR3 bases are TGTGCCAGCAGTTTATCCGGGACAGGAGATTCACCCCTCCACTTT. Amino acids: CASSLSGTGDSPLHF.

The chain couples TRBV18 to TRBJ2-7; D is undetermined. Trimming left V 1 base short and J 3 bases short, with 7 bases between. Germline V gives CDR1 KGHSH, CDR2 LQKENI. The length of the CDR3 is 13 residues. The CDR3 bases are TGTGCCAGCTCACCACTTAGCAACTACGAGCAGTACTTC. It encodes CASSPLSNYEQYF.

CDR3 residues: CASSTKTIVNTEAFF. The CDR3 DNA is TGTGCCAGCAGTACCAAGACTATAGTGAACACTGAAGCTTTCTTT. This chain joins TRBV27 and TRBJ1-1; D is uncertain. The CDR3 has 15 amino acids. CDR1 is MNHEY, CDR2 SMNVEV, per germline (reference sequence). V was shortened by 5 bases and J by 0 bases, with 13 bases between the two germline ends.

The chain couples TRBV7-9 to TRBJ2-1; 14 positions match TRBD2. CDR1 is SEHNR and CDR2 is FQNEAQ in the germline V gene (reference sequence). V was pared by 4 bases and J by 8 bases, with 7 bases of the junction left unmatched. The CDR3 covers 16 residues. The CDR3 nucleotides are TGTGCCAGCAGCTCCACCGGGACTAGCGGGAGTTATGAGCAGTTCTTC. It codes for CASSSTGTSGSYEQFF.

The chain recombines TRBV5-1 with TRBJ2-3, with 14 nucleotides matching TRBD2. Germline CDR1 SGHRS, CDR2 YFSETQ. This CDR3 is 18 amino acids long. J gave up 4 bases and V 3 bases, and 10 bases lay outside the gene matches. The CDR3 is CASSYQGLAGGSADTQYF. For the CDR3, the DNA is TGCGCCAGCAGCTACCAAGGACTAGCGGGGGGAAGCGCAGATACGCAGTATTTT.

The V call is TRBV27, the J call TRBJ1-2, with a tentative D call TRBD1 (6 bases). Deletions cut 3 bases from V and 6 bases from J, with 11 bases between. The CDR3 extends over 13 amino acids. Per the germline V gene, CDR1 is MNHEY and CDR2 is SMNVEV (reference sequence). The CDR3 spells CASSLTGSNGYTF. The DNA for the CDR3 is TGTGCCAGCAGTTTGACAGGCAGTAATGGCTACACCTTC.

The rearrangement uses TRBV30 and TRBJ1-3, with 7 bases fitting TRBD1. This CDR3 has 18 residues. The J segment lost 0 bases and the V segment lost 0 bases, leaving 11 bases of the junction unmatched. CDR1 GTSNPN and CDR2 SVGIG come from the germline V gene (reference sequence). CDR3 sequence reads: CAWSVRVGQRISGNTIYF. The CDR3 bases are TGTGCCTGGAGTGTAAGGGTGGGACAGCGGATCTCTGGAAACACCATATATTTT.